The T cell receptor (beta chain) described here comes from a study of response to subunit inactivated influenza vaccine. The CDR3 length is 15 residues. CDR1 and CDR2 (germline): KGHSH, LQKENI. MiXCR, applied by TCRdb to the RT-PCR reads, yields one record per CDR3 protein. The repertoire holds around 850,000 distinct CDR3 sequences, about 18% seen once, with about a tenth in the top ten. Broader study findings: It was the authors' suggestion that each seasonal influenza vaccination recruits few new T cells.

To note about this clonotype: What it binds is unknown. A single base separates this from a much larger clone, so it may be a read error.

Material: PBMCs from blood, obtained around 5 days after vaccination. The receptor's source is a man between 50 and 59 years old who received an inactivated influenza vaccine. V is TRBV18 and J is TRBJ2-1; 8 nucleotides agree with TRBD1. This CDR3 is CASSPGTGSYNERFF. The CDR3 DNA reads TGTGCCAGCTCACCGGGGACAGGCTCCTACAATGAGCGGTTCTTC.